The following is a T cell receptor (beta chain) sequence with its context. Its antigen is unknown. Per-base quality was not reported, and no clone a single base away is much larger than it. The sample's time point label, in plain terms: about 28 days (+/-7) after the second vaccine dose. AZD1222 recipients with second doses at about 4 weeks or about 12 weeks were pooled, because spike-specific TCR depth and breadth did not differ between schedules. Vaccinee samples came from UK trials COV001 and COV002, including a single-blind randomized controlled phase 2/3 trial of AZD1222 (ChAdOx1 nCoV-19) in healthy adults. Trial participant PBMC samples were collected at day 0 and day 28 after the second dose for TCRbeta chain sequencing. According to the germline V gene, CDR1 reads SGHAT and CDR2 reads FQNNGV. Taken from cysteine to phenylalanine, the CDR3 has 15 residues. The entry retains the CDR3 DNA only, 45 bases that are in frame from base 1. The germline V end is reduced by 5 bases and the J end by 2 bases; junction bases left unmatched: 6.

The CDR3 regions of human TCRbeta chains were analyzed by immunosequencing. On the authors' methods: Repertoire TCRs were matched against a reference library of SARS-CoV-2-specific TCRs generated with the MIRA antigen-specificity platform. Breadth meant the fraction of unique TCRs that were SARS-CoV-2-associated, whereas depth meant the fraction of total T cells that were SARS-CoV-2-associated. Using the MIRA data, every spike-specific TCR was mapped to the spike region that the TCR reacted to and assigned to either a CD4 or a CD8 class. Log10-transformed breadth and depth values were compared by one-way ANOVA with Sidak's multiple comparisons tests. In its TCRdb copy, this immuneACCESS table keeps in-frame sequences only and misses some clones. Where compared with another copy, unresolved V genes explain less than half of these, and the others have no known cause. V and J calls and clone size are copied from that table; D and trimming were computed from the DNA. The sample table records around 120,000 clones; 70% to 90% of these occur just once. The ten largest make up around 3.8% of the sample.

This specimen comes from a study of T cell responses to AZD1222 COVID-19 vaccine (dated by TCRdb to the early 2020s). About the investigation overall: TCR sequencing covered roughly 230 trial participants: 200 to 210 given two doses of AZD1222 and some 25 given two doses of MenACWY control vaccine. Trial participants were enrolled by age into subgroups of 18-55, 56-69 and 70-plus years, and around 150, 29 and 61 TCR-sequenced participants, respectively, were included in these subgroups. The study at large found these results: Because no day 14 peak-response samples were available, repertoires were characterized only after the peak T cell response. Spike-specific TCR breadth and depth rose significantly after two AZD1222 doses compared with day 0 and with MenACWY recipients. Nearly half of unique spike-specific TCRs reportedly recognized epitopes outside regions mutated in the B.1.351 and B.1.1.7 variants. The vaccine-associated CD4 TCRs covered the entire spike protein, and the dominant responses fell in regions 160-218 and 743-854. Most participants were white British and females outnumbered males, and the authors suggested that clonal diversity may have been underestimated. In the small 56-69-year group, the increase in depth fell short of significance, most likely because of low power. Only six or seven AZD1222 recipients were SARS-CoV-2 seropositive at baseline, limiting conclusions about previously exposed vaccinees.

Sequences were derived from peripheral blood, sampled 28 days after the second AZD1222 dose. The chain is assembled from TRBV11-2 and TRBJ1-5, with TRBD1 matching 7 junction bases. This clonotype was obtained from an adult who received the AZD1222 COVID-19 vaccine. Here is the DNA: TGTGCCAGCAGCCAAAATACAGGGGGCAATCAGCCCCAGCATTTT. Its protein reads: CASSQNTGGNQPQHF.